These 26 T cell receptor beta chains share one sample of origin, sequenced in a study of read filtering for tumor transcriptome and immune sequencing (dated by TCRdb to the early 2020s). The instrument was an Illumina HiSeq 4000. Starting from 400 ng RNA, TCR libraries were constructed with the Immunoverse kit using molecular barcoded adaptors that cover the alpha/delta and beta/gamma chains. Using fastp at Q25 and MiXCR, TCRdb reprocessed the public reads and kept productive beta chains. All rows with the same CDR3 protein become a single entry with the most common DNA and genes. The sample yields roughly 90,000 distinct CDR3 sequences; 9% to 15% were counted once. The ten largest clones take up about 15% of the sample. The sample taken for sequencing was a population of CD138-negative cells sorted from bone marrow. The cell subset or site label, as the study defines it: bone marrow mononuclear cells depleted of CD138+ plasma/myeloma cells by negative magnetic selection. These receptors were obtained from a donor aged 40 or over with multiple myeloma.

Many counts were recorded for this clonotype. The V gene is TRBV11-2, the J gene TRBJ2-5, with 8 bases lining up with TRBD1. V gave up 1 base and J gave up 6 bases; unmatched junction bases: 10. The germline CDR1 and CDR2 sequences are SGHAT and FQNNGV. The CDR3 extends over 16 amino acids. The CDR3 bases are TGTGCCAGCAGCTTAGCGGCGAGGACAGGGATACAGACCCAGTACTTC. This sequence encodes CASSLAARTGIQTQYF.

This clonotype showed up just a few times. J is TRBJ2-2 and V is TRBV7-9; D not certain. This CDR3 has 14 amino acids. Trimming removed 6 bases from V and 4 bases from J, with 12 bases in between. Germline V lookup: CDR1 SEHNR, CDR2 FQNEAQ (reference sequence). The CDR3 DNA reads as TGTGCCAGCAGTTTACGGATCCCCACCGGGGAGCTGTTTTTT. Amino acid sequence: CASSLRIPTGELFF.

This clonotype was seen at least ten times. At one of its ends the junction is not consistent with the germline gene, which may arise from a read error. J is TRBJ2-2 and V is TRBV12-3 or TRBV12-4; D not resolved. This CDR3 is 15 amino acids long. CDR3 nucleotides: TGTGCCAGCAGGATGGCCTCCGCGAACGCCGGGGAGCTGTTTTTT. This sequence encodes CASRMASANAGELFF.

This clonotype was seen ten or more times. The chain joins TRBV20-1 to TRBJ2-3; D might be TRBD2 (6 bases). The CDR3 consists of 14 residues. V shed 5 bases and J shed 2 bases, with 14 bases lying between them. Germline values: CDR1 DFQATT, CDR2 SNEGSKA (reference sequence). The DNA of the CDR3 is TGCAGTGCTCCTCCCTGGGGGGTCACAGATACGCAGTATTTT. Protein: CSAPPWGVTDTQYF.

This clonotype was recorded at least ten times. The rearrangement joins TRBV2 to TRBJ2-5, with 10 bases lining up with TRBD2. The CDR3 totals 17 residues. Trimming took 8 bases from V and 2 from J; bases not matched to a gene: 14. Per germline, CDR1 SNHLY and CDR2 FYNNEI. The CDR3 nucleotides read TGTGCCAGCCGCGCAGCGGAGCGGGAGGGAAAACAAGAGACCCAGTACTTC. Amino acids: CASRAAEREGKQETQYF.

This clonotype was detected ten times or more. The chain combines TRBV2 with TRBJ2-2; 13 bases are a match to TRBD2. With 6 bases clipped from V and 8 bases from J, the junction kept 6 bases outside the gene matches. From germline, CDR1 is SNHLY and CDR2 FYNNEI. The CDR3 spans 15 residues. CDR3 residues: CASSATSGRTGELFF. In DNA, the CDR3 is TGTGCCAGCAGCGCGACTAGCGGGAGGACAGGGGAGCTGTTTTTT.

In its sample, this clonotype was seen many times. The genes are TRBV7-2 and TRBJ2-2; possible D gene TRBD1, 5 bases. Deletions cut 3 bases from V and 7 bases from J, with 15 bases between. From germline, CDR1 is SGHTA and CDR2 FQGNSA. This CDR3 spans 15 amino acids. The CDR3 spells CASSLNGIGVGELFF. In nucleotides, the CDR3 is TGTGCCAGCAGCTTGAACGGCATAGGGGTCGGGGAGCTGTTTTTT.

In its sample, this clonotype was seen many times. The rearrangement joins TRBV7-9 to TRBJ1-1; 9 bases fit TRBD1. Unmatched junction bases numbered 6, after V lost 3 bases and J lost 4 bases. This CDR3 is built from 15 residues. Germline V CDR1 and CDR2: SEHNR, FQNEAQ (reference sequence). This CDR3 is CASSLGTGLTTEAFF. CDR3 DNA: TGTGCCAGCAGCTTGGGGACAGGGTTAACCACTGAAGCTTTCTTT. The variable domain in full, completed from reference TRBV7-9 and TRBJ1-1, reads DTGVSQNPRHKITKRGQNVTFRCDPISEHNRLYWYRQTLGQGPEFLTYFQNEAQLEKSRLLSDRFSAERPKGSFSTLEIQRTEQGDSAMYLCASSLGTGLTTEAFFGQGTRLTVV.

This clonotype was recorded many times. The chain is built from TRBV30 and TRBJ2-1; tentatively, D is TRBD2 (5 bases). The germline V gene has CDR1 GTSNPN and CDR2 SVGIG (reference sequence). CDR3 length: 12 amino acids. V lost 0 bases and J 6 bases, leaving 6 bases between the germline ends. CDR3 nucleotide sequence: TGTGCCTGGAGTGTACGGGGCAATGAGCAGTTCTTC. It specifies CAWSVRGNEQFF. Together with reference TRBV30 and TRBJ2-1, the CDR3 gives the full variable domain: SQTIHQWPATLVQPVGSPLSLECTVEGTSNPNLYWYRQAAGRGLQLLFYSVGIGQISSEVPQNLSASRPQDRQFILSSKKLLLSDSGFYLCAWSVRGNEQFFGPGTRLTVL.

At least ten counts were recorded for this clonotype. The chain carries TRBV7-6 and TRBJ1-1; D call uncertain. CDR1 and CDR2 (germline): SGHVS, FNYEAQ. The CDR3 runs 13 residues. V shed 0 bases and J shed 1 base, with 3 bases lying between them. Written as DNA, the CDR3 is TGTGCCAGCAGCTTAGCAGAGAACACTGAAGCTTTCTTT. It codes for CASSLAENTEAFF.

At least ten counts were recorded for this clonotype. The chain carries TRBV7-9 and TRBJ2-1, with D perhaps TRBD2 (5 bases). Deletions cut 3 bases from V and 6 bases from J, with 18 bases between. The CDR3 is 16 amino acids. The germline gives CDR1 SEHNR, CDR2 FQNEAQ (reference sequence). The CDR3 nucleotides read TGTGCCAGCAGCTTGGATGGCGGGTTCCTCGGCAATGAGCAGTTCTTC. Amino acids: CASSLDGGFLGNEQFF. Variable domain in full (rest from reference TRBV7-9 and TRBJ2-1): DTGVSQNPRHKITKRGQNVTFRCDPISEHNRLYWYRQTLGQGPEFLTYFQNEAQLEKSRLLSDRFSAERPKGSFSTLEIQRTEQGDSAMYLCASSLDGGFLGNEQFFGPGTRLTVL.

This chain connects TRBV20-1 to TRBJ1-5; 10 bases map to TRBD1. This CDR3 spans 13 amino acids. Germline trimming cut 5 bases from V and 6 bases from J; bases unmatched to any gene: 4. Germline CDR1 DFQATT, CDR2 SNEGSKA (reference sequence). The CDR3 is CSARGQGFQPQHF. The CDR3 coding sequence is TGCAGTGCTCGGGGACAGGGGTTTCAGCCCCAGCATTTT.

Many counts were recorded for this clonotype. The V call is TRBV4-1, the J call TRBJ2-2; the D is unclear. The germline V gene encodes CDR1 MGHRA and CDR2 YSYEKL. V shed 1 base and J shed 7 bases, with 16 bases lying between them. The CDR3 covers 16 residues. CDR3 loop: CASSQGPSTLSGELFF. CDR3 nucleotide sequence: TGCGCCAGCAGCCAAGGACCGTCAACCTTAAGCGGGGAGCTGTTTTTT.

This clonotype was counted many times. This chain uses TRBV28 with TRBJ1-2, with 9 bases aligning to TRBD1. The trim removed 3 bases at V and 6 bases at J, leaving 8 bases unmatched. The CDR3 is 15 amino acids. Germline CDR1 reads MDHEN; CDR2 reads SYDVKM. CDR3 nucleotides: TGTGCCAGCAGTTTGTTAATGGGACAGGGACATGGCTACACCTTC. This codes for CASSLLMGQGHGYTF.

V is TRBV5-1 and J is TRBJ2-5; 7 bases match TRBD2. The junction had 8 bases not matched to a gene; V was cut back by 2 bases and J by 4 bases. CDR3 length equals 15 residues. Germline V lookup: CDR1 SGHRS, CDR2 YFSETQ. DNA for the CDR3: TGCGCCAGCAGCTTTGGTGCGGGAGTGGGAGAGACCCAGTACTTC. This encodes CASSFGAGVGETQYF.

This clonotype was counted many times. The V and J genes are TRBV3-1 and TRBJ2-6; D gene ambiguous. V was cut by 0 bases and J by 1 base, with 10 bases left in between. This CDR3 is built from 17 residues. Per germline, CDR1 LGHDT and CDR2 YNNKEL (reference sequence). The CDR3 DNA follows: TGTGCCAGCAGCCAAGATTCCCGGCAATCTGGGGCCAACGTCCTGACTTTC. It yields the protein CASSQDSRQSGANVLTF.

This clonotype was picked up many times. The chain couples TRBV28 to TRBJ2-1; 7 nucleotides match TRBD2. In germline, CDR1 is MDHEN, CDR2 SYDVKM. The CDR3 contains 16 residues. The J segment lost 0 bases and the V segment lost 7 bases, leaving 9 bases of the junction unmatched. CDR3 residues: CASTDSSGSSYNEQFF. The DNA for the CDR3 is TGTGCCAGCACCGATTCTAGCGGCAGCTCCTACAATGAGCAGTTCTTC.

This clonotype was seen repeatedly, ten times or more. J is TRBJ2-7 and V is TRBV5-1, with TRBD2 matching 11 bases. Germline V gene lookup returns CDR1 SGHRS and CDR2 YFSETQ. With V trimmed by 6 bases and J by 4 bases, 6 bases remained unmatched. The CDR3 is made up of 14 amino acids. The CDR3 nucleotides are TGCGCCAGCATGCCGACTAGCGGGGTTTACGAGCAGTACTTC. Protein sequence: CASMPTSGVYEQYF.

Ten or more counts support this clonotype. This rearrangement joins TRBV13 to TRBJ2-3; D may be TRBD1 or TRBD2 (5 bases each). The CDR3 is made up of 13 amino acids. CDR1 is PRHDT, CDR2 FYEKMQ, per germline (reference sequence). Trimming left V 3 bases short and J 6 bases short, with 10 bases between. The CDR3: CASSLGESDTQYF. Here the CDR3 DNA reads TGTGCCAGCAGCTTGGGGGAGTCCGATACGCAGTATTTT.

This clonotype was seen ten or more times. The chain combines TRBV30 with TRBJ2-3; TRBD2 agrees at 9 bases. The CDR3 loop spans 14 amino acids. The germline V gene has CDR1 GTSNPN and CDR2 SVGIG (reference sequence). V shed 2 bases, J shed 1 base, and the junction held 1 base outside the gene matches. CDR3 sequence: CAWSPSGGTDTQYF. In nucleotides, the CDR3 is TGTGCCTGGAGTCCTAGCGGGGGCACAGATACGCAGTATTTT.

This clonotype has at least ten counts. Germline is not matched at one junction end, which may reflect a read error. The chain has TRBV7-9 and TRBJ1-5, with D hard to call. The germline V gene has CDR1 SEHNR and CDR2 FQNEAQ (reference sequence). This CDR3 comprises 13 residues. As DNA, the CDR3 is TGCGCCAGCAGCTTGGCCGGGAGTCAGCCCCAGCATTTT. Its translation is CASSLAGSQPQHF.

Of note for this clonotype: Given a much more abundant clone one base away, this may be a read error. The chain recombines TRBV25-1 with TRBJ2-7, with D perhaps TRBD1 or TRBD2 (5 bases each). Germline lookup yields CDR1 MGHDK and CDR2 SYGVNS. The CDR3 length is 15 residues. The V end was cut by 1 base, the J end by 2 bases, with 12 bases between. CDR3 in DNA: TGTGCCAGCAGTGAATCTGCAGGGAGCCCCTACGAGCAGTACTTC. Its translation is CASSESAGSPYEQYF.

This chain connects TRBV3-1 to TRBJ1-5, with 8 bases matching TRBD1. The CDR3 length is 14 residues. The V segment lost 4 bases and the J segment 7 bases; nucleotides outside the gene matches: 6. The germline CDR1 and CDR2 sequences are LGHDT and YNNKEL (reference sequence). The CDR3 reads CASSPQGGHQPQHF. The CDR3 DNA follows: TGTGCCAGCAGCCCACAGGGGGGCCACCAGCCCCAGCATTTT.

This clonotype was picked up many times. The chain combines TRBV10-2 with TRBJ1-5, with a possible D match to TRBD1 (6 bases). Trimming took off 2 bases at V and 2 bases at J, with 16 bases between the two ends. This CDR3 has 17 residues. The germline CDR1 and CDR2 sequences are WSHSY and SAAADI. This CDR3 is CASSEGRGGTGNQPQHF. Written as DNA, the CDR3 is TGCGCCAGCAGTGAGGGTAGAGGGGGGACGGGCAATCAGCCCCAGCATTTT.

The sample holds a few counts of this clonotype. The chain has TRBV14 and TRBJ2-1, with 9 positions matching TRBD2. The CDR3 spans 15 residues. The germline gives CDR1 SGHDN, CDR2 FVKESK. V trimming: 3 bases; J trimming: 6 bases; junction bases outside the gene matches: 6. The CDR3 coding sequence is TGTGCCAGCAGCCAGAACGGCGGGAGGGCCAATGAGCAGTTCTTC. It specifies CASSQNGGRANEQFF.

This clonotype occurred many times. For the CDR3, the DNA is TGTGCCAGCAGTTTATATGGGGTGGGGAACACTGAAGCTTTCTTT. It specifies CASSLYGVGNTEAFF. This chain joins TRBV12-3 or TRBV12-4 and TRBJ1-1; D gene uncertain. This CDR3 comprises 15 residues. V was cut by 2 bases and J by 1 base, with 11 bases left in between.